These T cell receptor beta chains were read from a single sample in a study of Ad26.COV2.S vaccination and SARS-CoV-2 variants. Libraries were prepared by immunoSEQ multiplex PCR; TCRdb keeps only in-frame clonotypes and omits some of them. The table shows 300,000 to 350,000 clones, with around 89% occurring only once. This specimen was peripheral blood, taken in a trial of Ad26.COV2.S vaccine versus placebo. Receptor source: a person aged 18-60 years who received the Ad26.COV2.S COVID-19 vaccine or a placebo. The CDR3 runs from the conserved cysteine through the conserved F or W. A D gene is named only where the DNA matches it firmly. Expanded clones get a size class; other rows say once, few or many, or leave the size out.

d_call cdr3_length j_call v_call clone_size cdr3_aa cdr3_nt
TRBD2 14 TRBJ2-7 TRBV5-6 NA CASSLGSGSYEQYF TGTGCCAGCAGCTTGGGGAGCGGGAGTTACGAGCAGTACTTC
NA 15 TRBJ2-2 TRBV18 NA CASSPRGSPTGELFF TGTGCCAGCTCACCACGAGGCAGCCCCACCGGGGAGCTGTTTTTT
NA 11 TRBJ2-1 TRBV30 NA CAWTNTARGFF TGTGCCTGGACGAACACCGCACGAGGGTTCTTC
NA 18 TRBJ1-2 TRBV25-1 NA CASIPLGRNPTNNYGYTF TGTGCCAGCATCCCCTTGGGCAGAAACCCCACCAATAACTATGGCTACACCTTC
NA 13 TRBJ1-6 TRBV18 NA CASSPLAVSPLHF TGTGCCAGCTCACCGCTGGCGGTCTCACCCCTCCACTTT
NA 15 TRBJ1-3 TRBV28 NA CASIPSPGAGNTIYF TGTGCCAGCATCCCCTCCCCGGGGGCGGGAAACACCATATATTTT
NA 12 TRBJ1-1 TRBV19 NA CASSGDMNEAFF TGTGCCAGTAGTGGGGATATGAACGAAGCTTTCTTT
NA 14 TRBJ1-2 TRBV6-5 NA CASSYRERDYGYTF TGTGCCAGCAGTTACAGGGAGAGGGACTATGGCTACACCTTC
NA 13 TRBJ1-1 TRBV7-8 NA CASSLSGFSEAFF TGTGCCAGCAGCCTGTCGGGGTTCTCTGAAGCTTTCTTT
TRBD2 16 TRBJ2-1 TRBV3-1/TRBV3-2 NA CASSPSGGSSYNEQFF TGTGCCAGCAGCCCTAGCGGGGGAAGCTCCTACAATGAGCAGTTCTTC
TRBD2 15 TRBJ2-7 TRBV9 NA CASSVDSGGSYEQYF TGTGCCAGCAGCGTAGATAGCGGGGGCTCCTACGAGCAGTACTTC
NA 15 TRBJ2-3 TRBV24-1 once CATSDFHGQIDTQYF TGTGCCACCAGTGATTTCCATGGACAGATCGATACGCAGTATTTT
TRBD2 16 TRBJ2-2 TRBV29-1 once CSVATGTSGNTGELFF TGCAGCGTCGCGACCGGGACTAGCGGCAACACCGGGGAGCTGTTTTTT
NA 14 TRBJ1-1 TRBV7-9 NA CASSPLTMNTEAFF TGTGCCAGCAGCCCCCTGACCATGAACACTGAAGCTTTCTTT
TRBD1 16 TRBJ1-2 TRBV28 NA CASRPGTGAPNYGYTF TGTGCCAGCAGGCCCGGGACAGGGGCCCCTAACTATGGCTACACCTTC
TRBD1 15 TRBJ1-6 TRBV5-1 NA CASSWGQGYNSPLHF TGCGCCAGCAGCTGGGGACAGGGGTATAATTCACCCCTCCACTTT
NA 16 TRBJ2-2 TRBV15 NA CATSREGLGGTGELFF TGTGCCACCAGCAGAGAGGGGTTGGGGGGTACCGGGGAGCTGTTTTTT
NA 11 TRBJ2-7 TRBV20-1 NA CSAEREREQYF TGCAGTGCGGAGAGAGAGCGGGAGCAGTACTTC
TRBD1 15 TRBJ2-7 TRBV7-9 NA CASSSGTGDINEQYF TGTGCCAGCAGCTCCGGGACAGGGGACATAAACGAGCAGTACTTC
TRBD1 15 TRBJ1-5 TRBV4-3 NA CASSQGTGGDQPQHF TGCGCCAGCAGCCAAGGGACAGGGGGAGATCAGCCCCAGCATTTT
TRBD1 14 TRBJ2-7 TRBV5-1 few CASSFLGQGSEQYF TGCGCCAGCAGCTTTTTGGGACAGGGGTCCGAGCAGTACTTC
TRBD1 17 TRBJ2-3 TRBV7-3 NA CASSLALTGDSADTQYF TGTGCCAGCAGCTTAGCCCTGACAGGGGATAGCGCAGATACGCAGTATTTT
NA 13 TRBJ1-2 TRBV2 few CATGGTEFVGYTF TGTGCCACCGGGGGCACCGAGTTTGTTGGCTACACCTTC
TRBD2 15 TRBJ2-3 TRBV5-1 NA CASSLGLAGEDTQYF TGCGCCAGCAGCTTGGGACTAGCGGGAGAGGATACGCAGTATTTT
NA 16 TRBJ2-5 TRBV7-9 NA CASSLARAGMGETQYF TGTGCCAGCAGCTTAGCGCGGGCAGGGATGGGAGAGACCCAGTACTTC
NA 15 TRBJ2-3 TRBV24-1 once CATSDSLASTDTQYF TGTGCCACCAGTGATTCCTTAGCGTCCACAGATACGCAGTATTTT
NA 15 TRBJ1-2 TRBV28 NA CASSPFFGANYGYTF TGTGCCAGCAGTCCCTTTTTCGGGGCTAACTATGGCTACACCTTC
TRBD2 16 TRBJ2-5 TRBV7-2 NA CASSRTSGRAGETQYF TGTGCCAGCAGCAGAACTAGCGGGAGGGCCGGGGAGACCCAGTACTTC
NA 15 TRBJ2-5 TRBV21-1 NA CASSCGTGGLETQYF TGTGCCAGCAGCTGCGGGACAGGGGGCTTAGAGACCCAGTACTTC
TRBD2 18 TRBJ2-1 TRBV10-3 NA CAISDPKLAGVSYNEQFF TGTGCCATCAGTGACCCCAAACTAGCGGGAGTCTCCTACAATGAGCAGTTCTTC
TRBD1 16 TRBJ1-4 TRBV27 NA CASSLTGTVINEKLFF TGTGCCAGCAGTTTAACCGGGACAGTGATTAATGAAAAACTGTTTTTT
NA 11 TRBJ1-2 TRBV12-3/TRBV12-4 NA CASSLGDGYTF TGTGCCAGCAGTTTGGGGGATGGCTACACCTTC
NA 14 TRBJ1-3 TRBV12-5 NA CASGLEGFENTIYF TGTGCTAGTGGTTTAGAGGGGTTTGAAAACACCATATATTTT
NA 17 TRBJ1-6 TRBV5-6 NA CASSHQGRHSYNSPLHF TGTGCCAGCAGCCACCAGGGGCGACACTCCTATAATTCACCCCTCCACTTT
TRBD2 16 TRBJ2-2 TRBV5-1 NA CASSLASGANTGELFF TGCGCCAGCAGCTTGGCTAGCGGGGCGAACACCGGGGAGCTGTTTTTT
NA 17 TRBJ1-6 TRBV4-1 NA CASSQEEVGSYNSPLHF TGCGCCAGCAGCCAAGAAGAGGTCGGCTCCTATAATTCACCCCTCCACTTT
TRBD2 16 TRBJ2-1 TRBV7-9 NA CASSLGLAGSGNEQFF TGTGCCAGCAGCTTAGGACTAGCGGGATCGGGCAATGAGCAGTTCTTC
NA 15 TRBJ2-7 TRBV5-5 NA CASSPAGATFGEQYF TGTGCCAGCAGCCCAGCTGGGGCGACTTTTGGCGAGCAGTACTTC
TRBD1 19 TRBJ2-5 TRBV7-9 NA CASSLAHNGQGVLSETQYF TGTGCCAGCAGCTTAGCGCATAACGGGCAGGGGGTGTTGTCAGAGACCCAGTACTTC
TRBD2 16 TRBJ2-7 TRBV30 NA CAWSVPDRLAVYEQYF TGTGCCTGGAGTGTACCGGACCGGCTAGCGGTCTACGAGCAGTACTTC
NA 16 TRBJ2-1 TRBV7-2 NA CASSLGTGKEMGEQFF TGTGCCAGCAGCTTAGGTACAGGGAAAGAAATGGGTGAGCAGTTCTTC
NA 14 TRBJ1-5 TRBV27 NA CASSSTGMVQPQHF TGTGCCAGCAGTTCTACAGGGATGGTGCAGCCCCAGCATTTT
TRBD1 15 TRBJ1-6 TRBV6-5 NA CASSPWTGGSSPLHF TGTGCCAGCAGCCCCTGGACAGGGGGCTCTTCACCCCTCCACTTT
NA 15 TRBJ1-1 TRBV11-2 NA CASSLEGDLNTEAFF TGTGCCAGCAGCTTAGAAGGGGATTTGAACACTGAAGCTTTCTTT
NA 15 TRBJ2-6 TRBV27 NA CASSLLDSGANVLTF TGTGCCAGCAGTTTACTTGACTCTGGGGCCAACGTCCTGACTTTC
TRBD1 16 TRBJ2-4 TRBV19 NA CASSRGQGIAKNIQYF TGTGCCAGTAGTAGAGGACAGGGTATAGCCAAAAACATTCAGTACTTC
NA 14 TRBJ1-3 TRBV2 NA CARRSGNSGNTIYF TGTGCCAGAAGAAGTGGGAACTCTGGAAACACCATATATTTT
TRBD1 15 TRBJ1-3 TRBV7-8 NA CASSLRTGSGNTIYF TGTGCCAGCAGCCTCCGGACAGGGTCTGGAAACACCATATATTTT
NA 13 TRBJ1-2 TRBV5-1 NA CASSLEGVDGYTF TGCGCCAGCAGCTTGGAGGGTGTGGATGGCTACACCTTC
TRBD2 16 TRBJ2-3 TRBV19 NA CASSIRAGGRTDTQYF TGTGCCAGTAGTATAAGAGCGGGAGGGAGGACAGATACGCAGTATTTT
TRBD1 14 TRBJ2-1 TRBV5-4 NA CASSGRTGDNEQFF TGTGCCAGCAGCGGGAGGACAGGGGACAATGAGCAGTTCTTC
TRBD2 16 TRBJ2-1 TRBV2 NA CASSVAASGGRDEQFF TGTGCCAGCAGTGTCGCTGCTAGCGGGGGGCGGGATGAGCAGTTCTTC
TRBD1 14 TRBJ1-1 TRBV29-1 NA CSVEIRGRGTEAFF TGCAGCGTTGAAATCAGGGGGCGCGGCACTGAAGCTTTCTTT
NA 16 TRBJ1-1 TRBV7-9 NA CASSFSGTALNTEAFF TGTGCCAGCAGCTTTTCAGGTACAGCGCTCAACACTGAAGCTTTCTTT
TRBD1 16 TRBJ2-5 TRBV14 NA CASSQKLGTGPETQYF TGTGCCAGCAGCCAGAAACTTGGGACAGGGCCAGAGACCCAGTACTTC